Listed here are 20 T cell receptor beta chains from one sample, sequenced in a study of control samples from healthy donors and cancer patients. Sequenced by immunoSEQ multiplex PCR; TCRdb stores in-frame clones only, minus some. The sample comprises about 180,000 clones, around 87% of which are singletons, and 1.2% to 1.5% rests with the top ten. Sequencing used blood. Receptors were obtained from a woman aged 45 to 65 in good health.

The rearrangement links TRBV15 to TRBJ2-3, with a tentative D call TRBD2 (6 bases). V was pared by 0 bases and J by 4 bases, with 11 bases between. Looked up from germline, CDR1 is LNHNV and CDR2 is YYDKDF (reference sequence). CDR3 length: 15 residues. In DNA form, the CDR3 reads TGTGCCACCAGCAGAGACGGGAGAGGTGCAGATACGCAGTATTTT. Translated: CATSRDGRGADTQYF.

J is TRBJ1-2 and V is TRBV10-3; 10 nucleotides align to TRBD1. CDR1 is ENHRY and CDR2 is SYGVKD in the germline V gene. V was clipped by 4 bases and J by 4 bases; unmatched bases: 6. The CDR3 runs to 15 residues. The CDR3 here is CAISVDRGRIYGYTF. DNA for the CDR3: TGTGCCATCAGTGTAGACAGGGGGCGTATCTATGGCTACACCTTC.

The gene calls are TRBV5-8 and TRBJ1-5; tentative D call: TRBD1 (6 bases). Trimming stripped 2 bases from V and 1 base from J, with 16 bases between. Looked up from germline, CDR1 is SGHTS and CDR2 is YDEGEE. The CDR3 is 17 amino acids. The CDR3 region is CASSFGPPTGSNQPQHF. DNA of the CDR3: TGTGCCAGCAGCTTCGGGCCTCCGACAGGAAGCAATCAGCCCCAGCATTTT. The whole variable domain, remainder taken from reference TRBV5-8 and TRBJ1-5, is EAGVTQSPTHLIKTRGQQATLRCSPISGHTSVYWYQQALGLGLQFLLWYDEGEERNRGNFPPRFSGRQFPNYSSELNVNALELEDSALYLCASSFGPPTGSNQPQHFGDGTRLSIL.

The chain links TRBV19 to TRBJ1-3; 7 nucleotides match TRBD1. V lost 10 bases to trimming and J lost 3 bases; unmatched junction nucleotides: 12. CDR3 length: 15 amino acids. CDR1 and CDR2 from the germline V gene are LNHDA and SQIVND (reference sequence). CDR3 in amino acids: CATGTRGFGGNTIYF. DNA of the CDR3: TGTGCCACTGGGACCAGGGGGTTCGGTGGAAACACCATATATTTT.

V usage is TRBV5-1 and J usage is TRBJ2-7; D gene ambiguous. CDR1 and CDR2 from the germline V gene are SGHRS and YFSETQ. V was pared by 4 bases and J by 0 bases, with 11 bases between. The CDR3 loop spans 14 amino acids. The CDR3 bases are TGCGCCAGCAGCCCGCCGGGCCTCTCCTACGAGCAGTACTTC. It specifies CASSPPGLSYEQYF.

The chain is built from TRBV6-5 and TRBJ1-1; possible D gene TRBD1, 5 bases. This CDR3 region has 14 residues. The germline V gene has CDR1 MNHEY and CDR2 SVGAGI. V was cut by 4 bases and J by 1 base, with 10 bases left in between. The CDR3 sequence: CASSSITGNTEAFF. The CDR3 bases are TGTGCCAGCAGTTCCATAACAGGGAACACTGAAGCTTTCTTT.

The CDR3 reads CASSRTGEVGSGDTQYF. The CDR3 DNA reads as TGCGCCAGCAGCCGGACGGGAGAGGTGGGCAGTGGAGATACGCAGTATTTT. This chain joins TRBV4-3 and TRBJ2-3, with D perhaps TRBD2 (6 bases). CDR3 length: 17 residues. Germline CDR1 LGHNA, CDR2 YSLEER. Trimming took off 4 bases at V and 5 bases at J, with 22 bases between the two ends.

The chain carries TRBV28 and TRBJ1-5; TRBD1 matches 7 bases. The CDR3 runs 15 residues. Germline V gene lookup returns CDR1 MDHEN and CDR2 SYDVKM. V trimming: 9 bases; J trimming: 5 bases; junction bases outside the gene matches: 13. This CDR3 reads CASSKGGSPHQPQHF. DNA for the CDR3: TGTGCCAGTTCCAAAGGGGGCTCCCCCCATCAGCCCCAGCATTTT. Using reference TRBV28 and TRBJ1-5 for the parts outside the CDR3, the full variable domain is DVKVTQSSRYLVKRTGEKVFLECVQDMDHENMFWYRQDPGLGLRLIYFSYDVKMKEKGDIPEGYSVSREKKERFSLILESASTNQTSMYLCASSKGGSPHQPQHFGDGTRLSIL.

The genes are TRBV10-3 and TRBJ1-3; the D is unclear. Germline V gene lookup returns CDR1 ENHRY and CDR2 SYGVKD. Deletions cut 2 bases from V and 0 bases from J, with 8 bases between. This CDR3 is 15 amino acids long. CDR3 amino acids: CAISEGPRSGNTIYF. CDR3 DNA: TGTGCCATCAGTGAGGGACCGCGCTCTGGAAACACCATATATTTT.

The V call is TRBV6-5, the J call TRBJ2-3, with TRBD1 matching 9 bases. V gave up 5 bases and J gave up 5 bases; unmatched junction bases: 8. Germline-derived CDR1 and CDR2 are MNHEY and SVGAGI. CDR3 size: 15 residues. CDR3 amino acids: CASSKLQGAIDTQYF. CDR3 sequence (DNA): TGTGCCAGCAGTAAATTACAGGGGGCGATAGATACGCAGTATTTT.

The chain is built from TRBV3-1 (or the pseudogene TRBV3-2) and TRBJ2-7; tentative D call: TRBD2 (5 bases). Germline CDR1 LGHDT, CDR2 YNNKEL (reference sequence). Trimming removed 0 bases from V and 3 bases from J, with 27 bases in between. The CDR3 is 20 amino acids. The CDR3 nucleotides read TGTGCCAGCAGCCAAGATCAAGGACTTACTAGTCTCCGAAACCTCTACGAGCAGTACTTC. Translating gives CASSQDQGLTSLRNLYEQYF.

This clone occurred a few times. The V call is TRBV4-1, the J call TRBJ1-5, with a weak D call TRBD1 (5 bases). This CDR3 contains 15 residues. Germline CDR1 reads MGHRA; CDR2 reads YSYEKL. Trimming pared 0 bases from V and 4 bases from J, leaving 10 bases between. Here the CDR3 DNA reads TGCGCCAGCAGCCAAGAGCGTCAGGGAAATCAGCCCCAGCATTTT. It yields the protein CASSQERQGNQPQHF.

This chain connects TRBV27 to TRBJ1-4; D ambiguous. Trimming removed 8 bases from V and 4 bases from J, with 8 bases in between. Germline loops: CDR1 MNHEY, CDR2 SMNVEV (reference sequence). CDR3 length equals 12 residues. CDR3 sequence: CASGKINEKLFF. The CDR3 bases are TGTGCCAGCGGCAAAATTAATGAAAAACTGTTTTTT.

The chain recombines TRBV5-1 with TRBJ2-3; 10 bases are a match to TRBD1. CDR1 and CDR2 (germline): SGHRS, YFSETQ. The CDR3 covers 16 residues. J lost 2 bases, V lost 4 bases, and 7 bases had no gene match. CDR3 protein: CASSRWGQGYTDTQYF. The CDR3 nucleotides read TGCGCCAGCAGCCGTTGGGGACAGGGGTACACAGATACGCAGTATTTT.

Only one count was recorded for this clone. V gene TRBV10-3 combines with J gene TRBJ2-5, with D perhaps TRBD2 (6 bases). The V gene's germline CDR1 is ENHRY and CDR2 SYGVKD. This CDR3 has 14 residues. Trimming left V 6 bases short and J 5 bases short, with 16 bases between. The CDR3 region is CAISGTGGGETQYF. The CDR3 coding sequence is TGTGCCATCAGCGGGACCGGGGGTGGGGAGACCCAGTACTTC.

The chain couples TRBV7-2 to TRBJ1-2; D is undetermined. The germline V and J ends were trimmed by 5 bases and 1 base, with 11 bases remaining between them. CDR3 size: 14 residues. Germline V gene data show CDR1 as SGHTA and CDR2 as FQGNSA. The DNA for the CDR3 is TGTGCCAGCAGCCAAAACAGAGTTAACTATGGCTACACCTTC. Translating it yields CASSQNRVNYGYTF.

The rearrangement uses TRBV30 and TRBJ1-4; 12 bases match TRBD1. Trimming removed 0 bases from V and 7 bases from J; junction bases left unmatched: 3. The CDR3 is 15 amino acids. In germline, CDR1 is GTSNPN, CDR2 SVGIG (reference sequence). The CDR3 DNA sequence: TGTGCCTGGAGTGTACCGGGACAGGGGGCTGAAAAACTGTTTTTT. This translates into CAWSVPGQGAEKLFF.

V and J are TRBV6-5 and TRBJ1-4; D possibly corresponds to TRBD1 (5 bases). The CDR3 has 14 amino acids. Trimming cost V 2 bases and J 8 bases, with 12 bases left between them. Germline values: CDR1 MNHEY, CDR2 SVGAGI. CDR3 in DNA: TGTGCCAGCAGTTACGGGGGGTGGGGGGAAAAACTGTTTTTT. It encodes CASSYGGWGEKLFF.

The rearrangement joins TRBV4-3 to TRBJ2-7; possible D gene TRBD1, 6 bases. Trimming stripped 9 bases from V and 0 bases from J, with 15 bases between. Looked up from germline, CDR1 is LGHNA and CDR2 is YSLEER. This CDR3 region has 14 residues. In DNA, the CDR3 is TGCGCCAGTTCCGGGACAACTAGCTCCTACGAGCAGTACTTC. This translates into CASSGTTSSYEQYF.

V and J are TRBV9 and TRBJ1-2; 7 positions match TRBD1. The CDR3 totals 15 residues. Germline lookup yields CDR1 SGDLS and CDR2 YYNGEE. Trimming removed 0 bases from V and 4 bases from J; junction bases left unmatched: 6. Written as DNA, the CDR3 is TGTGCCAGCAGCGTAGCCGGAACAGGGGTCTATGGCTACACCTTC. It yields the protein CASSVAGTGVYGYTF.